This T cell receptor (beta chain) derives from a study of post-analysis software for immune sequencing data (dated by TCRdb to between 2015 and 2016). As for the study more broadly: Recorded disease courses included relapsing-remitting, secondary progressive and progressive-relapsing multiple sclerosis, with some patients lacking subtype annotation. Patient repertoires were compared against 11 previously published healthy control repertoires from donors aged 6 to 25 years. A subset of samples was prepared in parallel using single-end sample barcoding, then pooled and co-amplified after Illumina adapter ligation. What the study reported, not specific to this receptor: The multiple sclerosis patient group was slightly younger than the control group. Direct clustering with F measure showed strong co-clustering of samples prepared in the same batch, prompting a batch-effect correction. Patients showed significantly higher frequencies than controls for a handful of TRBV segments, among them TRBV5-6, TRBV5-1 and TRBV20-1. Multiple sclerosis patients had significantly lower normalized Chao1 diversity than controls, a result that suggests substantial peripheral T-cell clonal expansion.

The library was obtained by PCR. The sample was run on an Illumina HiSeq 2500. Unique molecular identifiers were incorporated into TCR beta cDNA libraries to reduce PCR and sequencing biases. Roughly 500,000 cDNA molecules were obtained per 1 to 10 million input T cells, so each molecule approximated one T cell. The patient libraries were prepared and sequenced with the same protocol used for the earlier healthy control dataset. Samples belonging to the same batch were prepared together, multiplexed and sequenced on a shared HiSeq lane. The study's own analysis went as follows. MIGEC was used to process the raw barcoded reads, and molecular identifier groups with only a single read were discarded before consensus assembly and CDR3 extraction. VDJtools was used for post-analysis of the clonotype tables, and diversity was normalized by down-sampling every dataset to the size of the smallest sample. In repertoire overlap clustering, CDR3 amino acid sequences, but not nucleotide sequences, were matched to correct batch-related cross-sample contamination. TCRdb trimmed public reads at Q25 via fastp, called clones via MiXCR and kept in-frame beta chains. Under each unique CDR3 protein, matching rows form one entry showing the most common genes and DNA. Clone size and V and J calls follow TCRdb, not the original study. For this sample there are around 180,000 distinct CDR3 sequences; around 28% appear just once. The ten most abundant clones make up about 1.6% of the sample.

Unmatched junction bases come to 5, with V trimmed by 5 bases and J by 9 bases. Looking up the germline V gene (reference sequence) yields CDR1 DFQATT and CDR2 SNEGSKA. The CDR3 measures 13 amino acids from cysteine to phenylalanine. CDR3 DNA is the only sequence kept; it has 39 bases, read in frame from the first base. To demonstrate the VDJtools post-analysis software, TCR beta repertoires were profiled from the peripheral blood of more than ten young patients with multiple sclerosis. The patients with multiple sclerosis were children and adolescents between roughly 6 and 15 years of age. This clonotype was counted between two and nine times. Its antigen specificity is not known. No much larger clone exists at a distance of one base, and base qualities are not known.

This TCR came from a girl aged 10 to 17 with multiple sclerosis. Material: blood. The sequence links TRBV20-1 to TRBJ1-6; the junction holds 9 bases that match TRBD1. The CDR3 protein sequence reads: CSAPGQGRSPLHF. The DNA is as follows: TGCAGTGCTCCGGGACAGGGACGTTCACCCCTCCACTTT.